This TCR beta chain originates from a study of T cell responses to AZD1222 COVID-19 vaccine. J lost 1 base, V lost 4 bases, and 8 bases had no gene match. Germline CDR1 reads MNHNS; CDR2 reads SASEGT. This CDR3 comprises 16 residues. Profiled with immunoSEQ multiplex PCR; TCRdb holds only in-frame clones, not every one. Of about 110,000 clones listed, around 90% were seen once; the top ten hold approximately 4.5%. The TCR sequence derives from an adult in good health. V and J are TRBV6-1 and TRBJ2-5, with TRBD2 matching over 8 bases. The material sequenced was peripheral blood, taken on day 0 of AZD1222 vaccination. CDR3 nucleotides: TGTGCCAGCAGTGCCGAGTGGCGGGAGGTCCAAGAGACCCAGTACTTC. Residues: CASSAEWREVQETQYF.